This T cell receptor beta chain is drawn from a study of cytomegalovirus exposure and HLA in healthy donors (dated by TCRdb to 2016 to 2017). For the wider study: In an earlier analysis of 550 to 750 of the donors, about 260 Gb of sequence data and 100 million or so unique TCR beta sequences from about 190 million T cells were reported. An early release covering roughly 580 HLA-typed donors comprised approximately 300 gigabases of sequencing data and 85 million to 100 million unique TCR sequences. Of the approximately 400 genotyped donors, 70% to 90% were placed in the genetic ancestry cluster associated with self-reported Caucasian donors. The aim of the study was to test whether cataloging public T cell receptors could identify signatures of past pathogen exposure. The study used immunosequencing to profile the T cell repertoires of about 670 subjects and linked those repertoires to cytomegalovirus serostatus. A separate validation cohort of more than 100 different subjects was used in addition to the roughly 700-subject first cohort. To predict cytomegalovirus infection status, the study combined high-throughput TCR immunosequencing, statistical association of individual TCRs with disease status, and machine learning. To study patterns of TCR occurrence, a later analysis re-analyzed previously published TCR beta repertoires from 666 donors and added high-resolution HLA genotyping. Rather than using new phenotypic data, the later analysis identified candidate immune exposures from TCR beta sequences and from how often those sequences occurred across donors. To decide whether each TCR beta V gene segment behaved as functional or pseudogenic, an earlier analysis of fewer than 750 of the donors relied on high-throughput TCR beta sequencing. Alongside the repertoire data, information on donor age, sex, ethnicity and CMV serostatus was compiled. Genome-wide SNP genotypes for about 65% of the roughly 670 donors were used in a later genetic analysis, which treated that subset as a discovery cohort. Every repertoire in the discovery cohort had been generated on one and the same sequencing platform. Both class I and class II loci were covered by HLA typing, at four-digit resolution. Typing coverage differed by locus: A, B, C, DRB1 and DQB1 were typed in roughly 620-640 donors, DQA1 in 500 to 550, DPA1 in 600 to 610, and DPB1 in approximately 450. Because of strong linkage in the cohort, roughly five DR-DQ haplotypes were treated as single units for association and clustering. Across around 400 genotyped donors of the cohort, an average of roughly 250,000 unique TCR beta nucleotide sequences per donor were sequenced, and roughly 17% of those sequences were non-productive. Findings and caveats that apply to the study as a whole: Immune exposure information for the cohort was limited to CMV serostatus. A group of highly shared sequence variants was considered likely to be a technical artifact of the sequencing pipeline. A later analysis reported that several top co-occurrence clusters appeared linked to parvovirus B19, influenza, CMV and Epstein-Barr virus. Because counts were too low, around 18 rarely observed V segments, including chromosome 9 orphons, were left out of the earlier analysis of a few hundred of the donors. V-gene and J-gene trimming of TCR beta chains was associated with a missense DCLRE1C variant in a later genetic analysis, and the association was replicated in an independent cohort. It was suggested by the authors that the approach could potentially be generalized to other disease states and immunological phenotypes. This cohort had only TCR beta chains sequenced, and the lack of alpha or paired-chain data limited which features could be detected. Most TCR sequences were seen in very few donors, while some public TCRs were found in many individuals. In a later analysis, the rate of TCR association differed among HLA loci, with DRB1 alleles having the most associated TCRs and HLA-C alleles having the fewest. A further reported finding was that TCR beta sequences accurately predicted the HLA-A and HLA-B alleles for most subjects in the first cohort. In a later analysis, HLA-associated TCR beta chains showed more clonal expansion and lower generation probabilities than non-associated chains that were equally common. In a later analysis, around 15,000 TCR beta sequences were associated with specific HLA alleles at a false discovery rate of 0.05. Correlated functional status among segregating V segments might reflect linkage disequilibrium, but an unknown experimental factor could not be ruled out. The study gave a list of under 200 TCR beta chains associated with cytomegalovirus. In vitro tests confirmed that three of the cytomegalovirus-associated TCR beta chains recognize cytomegalovirus antigens. HLA typing was unavailable for some donors at each locus, so association tests used only the typed subset. In a later genetic analysis, fewer N-insertions in productive TCRs were reported among donors in an Asian-associated ancestry cluster than the roughly 670-donor mean. The classifier was reported to diagnose cytomegalovirus status with high specificity and sensitivity in both the original and validation cohorts. In an earlier analysis of 587 of the donors, most TCR beta V segments were observed in productive rearrangements about 87% or about 30% of the time, broadly matching IMGT annotations. The presence/absence analyses assumed that sequencing depth was roughly uniform across donors, and that assumption may not be true. Assigning TCR associations to individual alleles was difficult when HLA alleles, especially DR and DQ, strongly co-occurred. Because the 87-base-pair reads could not distinguish some IMGT-functional V segments, including TRBV6-2 and TRBV6-3, those segments were excluded. Most CMV-associated TCR beta chains appeared to be HLA-restricted in a later analysis, and the HLA associations seemed to be driven largely by CMV exposure.

Libraries were prepared through the immunoSEQ multiplex PCR assay. For the multiplex PCR, a mixture combining 60 forward primers for TCR Vbeta segments and 13 reverse primers for TCR Jbeta segments was used. The CDR3 region of rearranged TCR beta genes was amplified from genomic DNA with a multiplex PCR assay. On the Illumina HiSeq System, the amplified TCR beta libraries were sequenced as 87-base-pair reads. The study's processing was this. A later analysis counted tens of millions of unique TCR beta chains across the approximately 700 repertoires, and roughly 10 million of these chains were shared by at least two donors. Raw reads were error-corrected and collapsed into unique sequences by a nearest-neighbor algorithm in which closely related sequences were merged to remove PCR and sequencing errors. CDR3 sequences were aligned to IMGT reference sequences to assign V, D and J gene segments. For a sequence to be retained, at least a six-nucleotide match to both a V gene segment and a J gene segment was required. Rearrangements were called productive when the CDR3 lacked stop codons and stayed in frame with V and J; all others were non-productive. CDR3 was defined by IMGT convention, running from the second conserved V-encoded cysteine to the conserved J-encoded phenylalanine. The earlier analysis of around 640 of the donors excluded sequences that lacked an unambiguous match to a single V gene segment. In an earlier analysis of almost 600 of the donors, a V segment was called functional when productive rearrangements were above 56.7%, and segregating when the standard deviation between donors exceeded 5%. A statistical classification framework was built to diagnose cytomegalovirus status from the catalog of TCR beta chain sequences. In a later analysis, V and J genes were assigned by comparing TCR nucleotide sequences against IMGT/GENE-DB human TR gene sequences. In a later analysis, CDR3 sequences and most-parsimonious VDJ recombination scenarios were assigned using the TCRdist pipeline. In a later analysis, each TCR beta chain was defined by its CDR3 amino acid sequence together with its V-gene family, and reads without a unique V-gene family were excluded. A later analysis removed over 500 highly shared, low-generation-probability nucleotide sequences to deal with suspected cross-contamination and a sequencing artifact. A later analysis calculated a clonal expansion index for each public chain from normalized within-repertoire ranks of inferred template counts. Generation probabilities in a later analysis came from a VDJ recombination model fitted to out-of-frame rearrangements, and those results were checked against IGoR. In a later analysis, TCR-TCR, TCR-HLA and TCR-CMV co-occurrence was scored with hypergeometric tests, and a repertoire-size bias correction was applied to TCR pairs. In a later analysis, false discovery rates were estimated by permuting HLA or CMV assignments 20 times. A later analysis grouped co-occurring TCRs with DBSCAN, adding TCRdist sequence similarity when clustering within HLA-allele-positive subsets. For co-occurrence clustering, repertoires with fewer than 30,000 or more than 120,000 public chains were excluded, along with several repertoires with anomalous nucleotide sharing. Here the immuneACCESS table is served through TCRdb, limited to in-frame sequences with V and J called. Missing clones are a known gap in these copies; in checked studies unresolved V genes cover under half, and the rest lacks a known reason. V, J and clone size reflect that table, while D and trimming were determined from the DNA. The sample profile shows about 150,000 clones; under 80% of them were found once. Under 2.5% of the sample is in the top ten clones.

The CDR3 runs 15 amino acids, cysteine and phenylalanine included. Only CDR3 DNA is held: 45 bases, read in frame from base 1. CDR1 SGHDT and CDR2 YYEEEE are derived from the germline V gene. After removal of 1 base from V and 7 bases from J, the junction retains 5 bases not matched to a gene. The cohort was made up of under 800 healthy bone marrow donors. At the time of sampling, every cohort member was nominally healthy, though immune exposures that went unrecorded were likely present. The donor tested CMV seronegative and was one of the 352 seronegative cohort members. A peripheral blood sample was provided by each donor, and peripheral blood mononuclear cells were used for TCR beta sequencing. Genomic DNA extraction from the blood cell samples was performed with the Qiagen DNeasy Blood Extraction Kit. As regards this clone: This clone's antigen is unknown. Base qualities are not at hand, and no much larger clone is one base apart.

The source is a man in his thirties or forties in good health and CMV-seronegative. The sequenced sample consisted of PBMCs. The rearrangement combines TRBV5-6 with TRBJ2-1, with 10 bases aligning to TRBD2. The CDR3 corresponds to CASSLRLAGGNEQFF. The sequenced DNA: TGTGCCAGCAGCTTGAGGTTAGCGGGGGGTAATGAGCAGTTCTTC. This CDR3, with the reference TRBV5-6 and TRBJ2-1 proteins standing in past its ends, gives the full variable domain DAGVTQSPTHLIKTRGQQVTLRCSPKSGHDTVSWYQQALGQGPQFIFQYYEEEERQRGNFPDRFSGHQFPNYSSELNVNALLLGDSALYLCASSLRLAGGNEQFFGPGTRLTVL.